These T cell receptor beta chains were read from a single sample in a study of cytomegalovirus exposure and HLA in healthy donors. Sequencing used immunoSEQ multiplex PCR; TCRdb keeps in-frame clones, though not all of them. The data show about 160,000 clones, approximately 84% seen once. Sequenced: PBMCs. All receptors derive from a woman aged 50 to 65 in good health and CMV-seropositive. CDR3s include the opening cysteine and the closing phenylalanine or tryptophan. Each record gives: V gene, CDR3 length, D gene, J gene, clone size, CDR3 DNA, CDR3 protein. A D gene is named only where the DNA matches it firmly. A clone size is listed for some rows: how often the clone was seen (once, few, many), or a class if it is expanded.

TRBV7-9	14	.	TRBJ1-2	once	TGTTCCAGCAGTTACGAGGGCCTGAGCTATGGCTACACCTTC	CSSSYEGLSYGYTF
TRBV5-1	13	TRBD2	TRBJ2-1	.	TGCGCCAGCAGCTCGCGGGGGGGCCATGAGCAGTTCTTC	CASSSRGGHEQFF
TRBV7-6	15	TRBD1	TRBJ2-1	.	TGTGCCAGCAGCTTAGGGGGACAGGCTTACAATGAGCAGTTCTTC	CASSLGGQAYNEQFF
TRBV7-2	14	.	TRBJ1-2	.	TGTGCCAGCAGCCAAGCCACCACGAACTATGGCTACACCTTC	CASSQATTNYGYTF
TRBV25-1	13	.	TRBJ2-3	.	TGTGCCACCATCCGTCCGGGAACAGATACGCAGTATTTT	CATIRPGTDTQYF
TRBV5-4	13	.	TRBJ1-2	.	TGTGCCAGCAGCTTGACAGGGAGAACTGCCTACACCTTC	CASSLTGRTAYTF
TRBV27	14	.	TRBJ2-3	.	TGTGCCAGCAGTCCCCGAGGCATCACAGATACGCAGTATTTT	CASSPRGITDTQYF
TRBV30	13	TRBD1	TRBJ2-7	.	TGTGCCTGGAGTGGTGGGACAGGATACGAGCAGTACTTC	CAWSGGTGYEQYF
TRBV29-1	15	.	TRBJ2-5	few	TGCAGCGTTGCTACTACGGGACTCGTGCAAGAGACCCAGTACTTC	CSVATTGLVQETQYF
TRBV18	13	.	TRBJ2-7	.	TGTGCCAGCTCACCGCACCATGGGGCCGAGCAGTACTTC	CASSPHHGAEQYF
TRBV4-1	14	TRBD1	TRBJ2-5	few	TGCGCCAGCAGCCACCCCGTCTATTTGGGACAGCAGTACTTC	CASSHPVYLGQQYF
TRBV9	15	TRBD1	TRBJ1-1	few	TGTGCCAGCAGCGAGGCAGGGGGAGTGTACACTGAAGCTTTCTTT	CASSEAGGVYTEAFF
TRBV5-5	16	TRBD2	TRBJ2-1	.	TGTGCCAGCAGCTTGGTCACTAGCGGGGGCGAATTTTGGCAGTTCTTC	CASSLVTSGGEFWQFF
TRBV30	17	.	TRBJ2-1	.	TGTGCCTGGAGTGGTGGGAAGACAGGCAGCTCCTACAATGAGCAGTTCTTC	CAWSGGKTGSSYNEQFF
TRBV30	12	.	TRBJ2-7	few	TGTGCCTGGAGACAGGGCCCCTACGAGCAGTACTTC	CAWRQGPYEQYF
TRBV27	16	.	TRBJ2-1	once	TGTGCCAGCAGTCTGGGGGACTCCTACGACTACAATGAGCAGTTCTTC	CASSLGDSYDYNEQFF
TRBV11-2	13	.	TRBJ1-5	once	TGTGCCAGCAGCCTAAACAGGGATCAGCCCCAGCATTTT	CASSLNRDQPQHF
TRBV4-3	15	TRBD2	TRBJ2-3	.	TGCGCCAGCAGCCAATGGGCGGGAGAGGCAGATACGCAGTATTTT	CASSQWAGEADTQYF
TRBV9	18	TRBD1	TRBJ1-3	.	TGTGCCAGCAGCGCAGGTGCAACGACAGGGGGCTCTGGAAACACCATATATTTT	CASSAGATTGGSGNTIYF
TRBV5-1	15	TRBD1	TRBJ2-4	.	TGCGCCAGCAGTCTCGGAAGACAGGGGGCAAACATTCAGTACTTC	CASSLGRQGANIQYF